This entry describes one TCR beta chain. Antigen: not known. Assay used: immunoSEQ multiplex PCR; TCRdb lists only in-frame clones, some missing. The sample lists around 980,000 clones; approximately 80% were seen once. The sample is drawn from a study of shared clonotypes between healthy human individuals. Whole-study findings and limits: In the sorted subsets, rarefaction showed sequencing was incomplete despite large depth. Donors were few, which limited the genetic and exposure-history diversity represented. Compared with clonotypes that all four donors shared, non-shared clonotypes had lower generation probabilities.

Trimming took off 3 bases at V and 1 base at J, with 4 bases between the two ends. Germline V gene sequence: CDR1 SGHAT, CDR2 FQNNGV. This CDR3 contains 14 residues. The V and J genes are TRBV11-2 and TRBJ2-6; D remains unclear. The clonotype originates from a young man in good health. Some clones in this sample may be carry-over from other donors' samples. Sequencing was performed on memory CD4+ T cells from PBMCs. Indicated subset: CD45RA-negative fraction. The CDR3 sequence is CASSFESGANVLTF. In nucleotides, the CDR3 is TGTGCCAGCAGCTTTGAGTCTGGGGCCAACGTCCTGACTTTC.